The 30 T cell receptor beta chains in this list originate from one sample, sequenced in a study of cytomegalovirus exposure and HLA in healthy donors. The PCR employed 60 Vbeta primers together with 13 Jbeta primers. The assay was immunoSEQ multiplex PCR, and TCRdb's table has in-frame clones only and misses some. The profile shows some 90,000 clones, roughly 77% of them singletons. Specimen: PBMCs. These receptors all stem from a human donor in good health.

This clone has only a few counts. The chain carries TRBV6-1 and TRBJ2-7; the match to TRBD1 covers 9 bases. Germline V lookup: CDR1 MNHNS, CDR2 SASEGT. V lost 3 bases, J lost 2 bases, and 5 bases stayed unmatched. There are 15 residues in the CDR3. In nucleotides, the CDR3 is TGTGCCAGCAGTGAGGGGACAGGGTTCCCCTACGAGCAGTACTTC. Translating it yields CASSEGTGFPYEQYF.

Only one count was recorded for this clone. This sequence joins TRBV19 and TRBJ1-3; unclear D gene. The germline V gene has CDR1 LNHDA and CDR2 SQIVND (reference sequence). The CDR3 runs to 16 residues. Trimming took off 3 bases at V and 0 bases at J, with 12 bases between the two ends. CDR3 coding DNA: TGTGCCAGTAGTATCTCCGGAGCCCTCTCTGGAAACACCATATATTTT. Amino acid sequence: CASSISGALSGNTIYF.

In this sample, this clone turned up a few times. The chain links TRBV15 to TRBJ2-5, with TRBD2 as a possible D gene (7 bases). V lost 5 bases and J lost 1, with 20 bases in between. Germline lookup yields CDR1 LNHNV and CDR2 YYDKDF (reference sequence). CDR3 length: 17 residues. This CDR3 reads CATSGGGRSGAQETQYF. For the CDR3, the DNA is TGTGCCACCAGCGGCGGGGGCAGGTCCGGGGCCCAAGAGACCCAGTACTTC.

The V and J genes are TRBV9 and TRBJ2-5; 8 bases are a match to TRBD1. The CDR3 is 15 residues long. With V trimmed by 3 bases and J by 5 bases, 9 bases remained unmatched. CDR1 SGDLS and CDR2 YYNGEE come from the germline V gene. The CDR3 nucleotides are TGTGCCAGCAGCGCCCGACAGGGGTCTTTGGAGACCCAGTACTTC. It codes for CASSARQGSLETQYF.

This rearrangement joins TRBV7-2 to TRBJ2-3, with 16 bases that match TRBD2. Germline CDR1 reads SGHTA; CDR2 reads FQGNSA. This CDR3 comprises 17 residues. V shed 1 base, J shed 5 bases, and the junction held 3 bases outside the gene matches. The CDR3: CASSLGGLAGGGDTQYF. DNA for the CDR3: TGTGCCAGCAGCTTAGGGGGACTAGCGGGAGGGGGAGATACGCAGTATTTT.

V and J are TRBV7-2 and TRBJ1-1; D perhaps matches TRBD1 (5 bases). V was pared by 2 bases and J by 1 base, with 14 bases between. The CDR3 loop spans 16 amino acids. In germline, CDR1 is SGHTA, CDR2 FQGNSA. The CDR3 is CASSLFMMGGNTEAFF. CDR3 DNA sequence: TGTGCCAGCAGCTTATTTATGATGGGGGGGAACACTGAAGCTTTCTTT.

The CDR3 loop is CASSVGGYYGYTF. In DNA, the CDR3 is TGTGCCAGCAGCGTGGGGGGGTACTATGGCTACACCTTC. This chain uses TRBV9 with TRBJ1-2, with a weak D call TRBD1 (5 bases). The CDR3 length is 13 residues. V shed 2 bases and J shed 3 bases, with 8 bases lying between them. CDR1 is SGDLS and CDR2 is YYNGEE in the germline V gene.

The chain carries TRBV27 and TRBJ1-5, with 9 bases identical to TRBD1. CDR3 length equals 15 residues. Germline loops: CDR1 MNHEY, CDR2 SMNVEV (reference sequence). After removal of 6 bases from V and 5 bases from J, the junction contained 8 bases not matched to a gene. The CDR3 is CASRFTGGYDQPQHF. In DNA form, the CDR3 reads TGTGCCAGCAGATTTACAGGGGGCTACGATCAGCCCCAGCATTTT.

CDR3 residues: CASSDRSGNEQFF. CDR3 nucleotide sequence: TGTGCCAGCAGTGACAGGAGCGGCAATGAGCAGTTCTTC. The chain is built from TRBV7-3 and TRBJ2-1, with a tentative D call TRBD1 (6 bases). The CDR3 totals 13 residues. Germline CDR1 reads SGHTA; CDR2 reads FQGTGA. V was trimmed by 6 bases and J by 6 bases, leaving 12 bases between them.

The V and J genes are TRBV6-6 and TRBJ2-3, with TRBD2 identical over 9 bases. J gave up 2 bases and V 2 bases, and 5 bases lay outside the gene matches. Germline values: CDR1 MNHNY, CDR2 SVGAGI (reference sequence). The CDR3 has 16 amino acids. CDR3: CASSYGQRGATDTQYF. The DNA for the CDR3 is TGTGCCAGCAGTTACGGGCAGCGGGGGGCCACAGATACGCAGTATTTT.

The rearrangement links TRBV27 to TRBJ2-1; no clear D gene. The CDR3 extends over 16 amino acids. The ends were cut back, 0 bases at V and 9 bases at J, with 18 bases in the middle. Germline V lookup: CDR1 MNHEY, CDR2 SMNVEV (reference sequence). The CDR3 loop is CASSLSMAALRLEQFF. The CDR3 DNA reads TGTGCCAGCAGTTTATCGATGGCAGCGCTACGACTTGAGCAGTTCTTC.

This sequence joins TRBV6-1 and TRBJ1-3; D is ambiguous. The CDR3 loop spans 18 amino acids. Deletions cut 1 base from V and 7 bases from J, with 23 bases between. Germline lookup yields CDR1 MNHNS and CDR2 SASEGT. The CDR3 sequence: CASSEEFIAAGLGNTIYF. For the CDR3, the DNA is TGTGCCAGCAGTGAAGAGTTTATCGCGGCGGGCTTAGGGAACACCATATATTTT.

The chain links TRBV1 to TRBJ1-3. TRBV1 is reported as a pseudogene. The CDR3 consists of 17 residues. The CDR3 DNA follows: TGCACCAGCAGCCCAAAGCCCCCTGATGGCTCTGGAAACACCATATATTTT. Translated: CTSSPKPPDGSGNTIYF.

This clone was seen only a few times. The chain combines TRBV9 with TRBJ2-7; TRBD1 matches at 7 bases. J was trimmed by 2 bases and V by 4 bases; bases with no gene match: 6. This CDR3 has 14 amino acids. Germline loops: CDR1 SGDLS, CDR2 YYNGEE. Here the CDR3 DNA reads TGTGCCAGCAGCACAGGGGCCACAACCTACGAGCAGTACTTC. Translating it yields CASSTGATTYEQYF. The full variable domain, its missing parts supplied by reference TRBV9 and TRBJ2-7, is DSGVTQTPKHLITATGQRVTLRCSPRSGDLSVYWYQQSLDQGLQFLIQYYNGEERAKGNILERFSAQQFPDLHSELNLSSLELGDSALYFCASSTGATTYEQYFGPGTRLTVT.

The gene calls are TRBV19 and TRBJ1-1, with D hard to call. Germline-derived CDR1 and CDR2 are LNHDA and SQIVND (reference sequence). CDR3 length equals 15 residues. Deletions cut 1 base from V and 8 bases from J, with 17 bases between. CDR3 sequence (DNA): TGTGCCAGTAGTATAGTGGGCAGCGGAACCATGGAAGCTTTCTTT. Residues: CASSIVGSGTMEAFF.

The V gene is TRBV7-9, the J gene TRBJ2-1; the match to TRBD1 covers 9 bases. The CDR3 is 15 residues long. V shed 4 bases and J 4 bases; nucleotides not matched to a gene: 5. Germline V CDR1 and CDR2: SEHNR, FQNEAQ (reference sequence). The DNA of the CDR3 is TGTGCCAGCAGCTCCACAGGGGGCTCTTACAATGAGCAGTTCTTC. Translation gives CASSSTGGSYNEQFF.

This chain connects TRBV19 to TRBJ1-2, with no clear D. The length of the CDR3 is 15 residues. Trimming left V 6 bases short and J 3 bases short, with 17 bases between. CDR1 and CDR2 from the germline V gene are LNHDA and SQIVND (reference sequence). The CDR3 reads CASRFSLGGYYGYTF. CDR3 DNA sequence: TGTGCCAGTAGATTTTCCTTGGGAGGATACTATGGCTACACCTTC.

The J gene is TRBJ2-3, the V gene TRBV2; tentative D call: TRBD2 (6 bases). The V end was cut by 2 bases, the J end by 1 base, with 10 bases between. From germline, CDR1 is SNHLY and CDR2 FYNNEI. The CDR3 spans 15 residues. CDR3 nucleotides: TGTGCCAGCAGTGAACGGCGGGGCCGCACAGATACGCAGTATTTT. Translating gives CASSERRGRTDTQYF.

This sequence joins TRBV7-9 and TRBJ2-3, with 9 bases that match TRBD2. V lost 5 bases to trimming and J lost 3 bases; unmatched junction nucleotides: 12. The CDR3 loop spans 17 amino acids. Germline CDR1 is SEHNR and CDR2 is FQNEAQ (reference sequence). CDR3 amino acids: CASSTWTSAAGTDTQYF. DNA of the CDR3: TGTGCCAGCAGCACCTGGACTAGCGCGGCGGGTACAGATACGCAGTATTTT.

The rearrangement uses TRBV19 and TRBJ1-2; 8 nucleotides line up with TRBD1. In germline, CDR1 is LNHDA, CDR2 SQIVND (reference sequence). The J segment lost 4 bases and the V segment lost 6 bases, leaving 7 bases of the junction unmatched. The CDR3 totals 14 residues. The chain's CDR3 is CASSRQGTSYGYTF. CDR3 bases: TGTGCCAGTAGCAGACAGGGGACCAGCTATGGCTACACCTTC.

The chain employs TRBV19 and TRBJ2-7; the D gene is possibly TRBD1 (5 bases). Germline V gene data show CDR1 as LNHDA and CDR2 as SQIVND (reference sequence). The CDR3 runs 14 residues. V was cut by 6 bases and J by 6 bases, with 18 bases left in between. CDR3 protein: CASRAPGRNGEQYF. The CDR3 DNA reads TGTGCCAGTAGGGCCCCAGGGCGGAACGGCGAGCAGTACTTC. Complete variable domain (other parts from reference TRBV19 and TRBJ2-7): DGGITQSPKYLFRKEGQNVTLSCEQNLNHDAMYWYRQDPGQGLRLIYYSQIVNDFQKGDIAEGYSVSREKKESFPLTVTSAQKNPTAFYLCASRAPGRNGEQYFGPGTRLTVT.

There are a few counts of this clone. The CDR3 sequence: CASSSTRGNTEAFF. CDR3 in DNA: TGTGCCAGCAGTTCCACCAGGGGGAACACTGAAGCTTTCTTT. The chain has TRBV6-5 and TRBJ1-1; possible D gene TRBD1, 6 bases. The V end lost 4 bases, the J end lost 1 base, and 10 bases lay between the germline ends. The CDR3 runs 14 residues. In germline, CDR1 is MNHEY, CDR2 SVGAGI.

The rearrangement joins TRBV7-2 to TRBJ2-5; 9 bases line up with TRBD1. Germline V gene lookup returns CDR1 SGHTA and CDR2 FQGNSA. The CDR3 is 17 amino acids. The junction had 12 bases not matched to a gene; V was cut back by 5 bases and J by 2 bases. As DNA, the CDR3 is TGTGCCAGCAGCCGCCATTCCGGGACAGGGCGACAAGAGACCCAGTACTTC. Translation: CASSRHSGTGRQETQYF.

This chain uses TRBV11-1 with TRBJ2-1; perhaps TRBD2 as D (5 bases). Germline CDR1 reads SGHAT; CDR2 reads FQDESV (reference sequence). The CDR3 is 15 residues long. The V end was cut by 4 bases, the J end by 6 bases, with 16 bases between. CDR3 in DNA: TGTGCCAGCAGCTCTGGAGCGGCTACTATCAATGAGCAGTTCTTC. Amino acid sequence: CASSSGAATINEQFF.

The chain has TRBV28 and TRBJ1-5, with TRBD1 as a possible D gene (6 bases). The CDR3 has 14 residues. Trimming removed 3 bases at V and 4 bases at J, with 10 bases between. CDR1 is MDHEN and CDR2 is SYDVKM in the germline V gene. CDR3 nucleotides: TGTGCCAGCAGTTTGGGAGGGGGAAATCAGCCCCAGCATTTT. Its protein product is CASSLGGGNQPQHF.

This chain uses TRBV6-1 with TRBJ2-4; D is perhaps TRBD1 (6 bases). Trimming shortened V by 5 bases and J by 6 bases, and 17 bases separated the two germline ends. The germline V gene has CDR1 MNHNS and CDR2 SASEGT. This CDR3 is 15 amino acids long. CDR3 sequence: CASSSEGDKSNIQYF. Here the CDR3 DNA reads TGTGCCAGCAGTAGTGAGGGGGATAAATCAAACATTCAGTACTTC.

This chain uses TRBV7-8 with TRBJ2-1, with D possibly being TRBD2 (6 bases). V lost 5 bases and J 4 bases, leaving 12 bases between the germline ends. CDR1 and CDR2 (germline): SGHVS, FQNEAQ. The CDR3 extends over 14 amino acids. The DNA for the CDR3 is TGTGCCAGCAGCCTGGGACTCATATACAATGAGCAGTTCTTC. Translated, it gives CASSLGLIYNEQFF.

In this sample, this clone turned up once. The rearrangement uses TRBV6-1 and TRBJ1-2; D is possibly TRBD1 (6 bases). The CDR3 length is 12 residues. Germline V gene lookup returns CDR1 MNHNS and CDR2 SASEGT. Trimming cost V 5 bases and J 7 bases, with 11 bases left between them. The CDR3 sequence is CASSSTGLGYTF. CDR3 nucleotide sequence: TGTGCCAGCAGTTCGACAGGTCTTGGCTACACCTTC.

The chain carries TRBV7-2 and TRBJ1-6; D gene unclear. V lost 4 bases, J lost 8 bases, and 3 bases lay in between. The length of the CDR3 is 11 residues. Germline-derived CDR1 and CDR2 are SGHTA and FQGNSA. The CDR3 loop is CASSSHSPLHF. The CDR3 region has the DNA TGTGCCAGCAGCTCTCATTCACCCCTCCACTTT.

The chain employs TRBV19 and TRBJ1-5; 10 bases fit TRBD1. J lost 1 base, V lost 5 bases, and 5 bases had no gene match. CDR1 is LNHDA and CDR2 is SQIVND in the germline V gene (reference sequence). This CDR3 comprises 16 residues. The CDR3 reads CASSPRTGGSNQPQHF. In nucleotides, the CDR3 is TGTGCCAGTAGTCCCCGGACAGGGGGAAGCAATCAGCCCCAGCATTTT.